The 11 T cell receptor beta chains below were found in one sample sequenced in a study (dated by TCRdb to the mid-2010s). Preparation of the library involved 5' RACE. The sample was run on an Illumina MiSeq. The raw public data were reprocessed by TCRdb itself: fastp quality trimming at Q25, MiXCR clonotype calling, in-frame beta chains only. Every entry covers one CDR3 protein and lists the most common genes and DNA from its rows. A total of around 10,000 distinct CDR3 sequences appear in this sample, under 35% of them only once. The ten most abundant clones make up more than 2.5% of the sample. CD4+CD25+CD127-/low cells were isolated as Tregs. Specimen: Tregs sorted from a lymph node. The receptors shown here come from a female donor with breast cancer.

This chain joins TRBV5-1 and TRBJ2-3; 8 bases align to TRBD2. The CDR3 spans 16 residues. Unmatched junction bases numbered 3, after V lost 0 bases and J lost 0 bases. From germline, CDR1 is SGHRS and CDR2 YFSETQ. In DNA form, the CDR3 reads TGCGCCAGCAGCTTGGGGGCTAGCGGGAGCACAGATACGCAGTATTTT. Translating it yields CASSLGASGSTDTQYF.

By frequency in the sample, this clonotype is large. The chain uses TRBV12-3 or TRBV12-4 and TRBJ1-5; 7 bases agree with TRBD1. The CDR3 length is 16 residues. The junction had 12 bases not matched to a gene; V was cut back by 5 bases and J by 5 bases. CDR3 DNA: TGTGCCAGCAGTCCCCGACAGGGTGGGGCACATCAGCCCCAGCATTTT. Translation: CASSPRQGGAHQPQHF.

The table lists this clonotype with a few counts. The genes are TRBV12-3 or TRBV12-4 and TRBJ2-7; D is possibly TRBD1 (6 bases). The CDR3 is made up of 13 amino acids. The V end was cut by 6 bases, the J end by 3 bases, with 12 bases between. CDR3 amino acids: CASSGQSYYEQYF. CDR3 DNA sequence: TGTGCCAGCAGCGGACAGAGCTACTACGAGCAGTACTTC.

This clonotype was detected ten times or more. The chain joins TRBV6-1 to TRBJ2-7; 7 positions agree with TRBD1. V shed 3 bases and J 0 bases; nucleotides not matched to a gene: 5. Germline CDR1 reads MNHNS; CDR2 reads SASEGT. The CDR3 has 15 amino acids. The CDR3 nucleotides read TGTGCCAGCAGTGATTCGGCAGGGGGCTCCTACGAGCAGTACTTC. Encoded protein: CASSDSAGGSYEQYF.

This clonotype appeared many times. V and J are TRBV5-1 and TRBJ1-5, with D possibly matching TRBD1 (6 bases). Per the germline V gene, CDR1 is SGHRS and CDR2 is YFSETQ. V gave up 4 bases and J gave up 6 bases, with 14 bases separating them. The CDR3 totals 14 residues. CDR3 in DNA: TGCGCCAGCAGCGAAGGGGGAATCAGTCAGCCCCAGCATTTT. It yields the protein CASSEGGISQPQHF.

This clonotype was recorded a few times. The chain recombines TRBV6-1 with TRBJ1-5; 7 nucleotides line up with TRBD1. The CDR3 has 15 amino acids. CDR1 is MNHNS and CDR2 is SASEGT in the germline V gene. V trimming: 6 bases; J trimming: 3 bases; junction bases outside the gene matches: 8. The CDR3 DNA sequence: TGTGCCAGCAGAACCCTAGGGACAGACAATCAGCCCCAGCATTTT. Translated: CASRTLGTDNQPQHF.

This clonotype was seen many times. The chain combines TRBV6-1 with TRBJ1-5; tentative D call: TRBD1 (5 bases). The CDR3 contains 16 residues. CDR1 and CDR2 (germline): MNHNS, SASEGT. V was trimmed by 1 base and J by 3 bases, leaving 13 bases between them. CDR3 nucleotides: TGTGCCAGCAGTGAAGGGCTAGGGACTTTCAATCAGCCCCAGCATTTT. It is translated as CASSEGLGTFNQPQHF.

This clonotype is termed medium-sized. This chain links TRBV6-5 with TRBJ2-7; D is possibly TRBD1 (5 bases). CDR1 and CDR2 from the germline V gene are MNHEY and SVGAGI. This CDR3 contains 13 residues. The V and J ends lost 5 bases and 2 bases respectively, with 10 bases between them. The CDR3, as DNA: TGTGCCAGCAGTGCCCAACAGGCCTACGAGCAGTACTTC. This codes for CASSAQQAYEQYF.

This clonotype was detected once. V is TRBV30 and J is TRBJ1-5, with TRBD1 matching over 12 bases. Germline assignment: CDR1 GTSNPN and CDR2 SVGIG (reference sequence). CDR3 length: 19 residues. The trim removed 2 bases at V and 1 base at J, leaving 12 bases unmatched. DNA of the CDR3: TGTGCCTGGAGTTTACCAACCGGGACAGGGGGCGGGAGCAATCAGCCCCAGCATTTT. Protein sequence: CAWSLPTGTGGGSNQPQHF.

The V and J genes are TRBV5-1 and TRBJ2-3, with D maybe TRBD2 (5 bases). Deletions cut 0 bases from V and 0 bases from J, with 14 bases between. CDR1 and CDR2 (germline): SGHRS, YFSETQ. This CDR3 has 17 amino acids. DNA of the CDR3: TGCGCCAGCAGCTTGGAGGGAGTTCCTTCTAGCACAGATACGCAGTATTTT. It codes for CASSLEGVPSSTDTQYF.

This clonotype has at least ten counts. CDR3 in DNA: TGTGCCAGCAGCCCCCAGGGGGCGGTTGAAGCTTTCTTT. Encoded protein: CASSPQGAVEAFF. The rearrangement uses TRBV7-6 and TRBJ1-1; 8 bases match TRBD1. Germline V gene lookup returns CDR1 SGHVS and CDR2 FNYEAQ. This CDR3 comprises 13 residues. J gave up 7 bases and V 5 bases, and 6 bases lay outside the gene matches.